This is a list of T cell receptor beta chains from one sample in a study of CD8+CD57+ T cells in acquired aplastic anemia. MiXCR was run by TCRdb on the reads, yielding one entry per CDR3 protein. The data show some 150,000 distinct CDR3 sequences, with around two fifths seen just once and around 8.4% held by the top ten. The sample taken for sequencing was sorted CD4+, CD8+, or CD8+CD57+ T cells (not recorded which) from PBMCs. The source of these receptors is a human donor in good health, serving as a control. CDR3s include the opening cysteine and the closing phenylalanine or tryptophan. The order of the fields is CDR3 protein, CDR3 DNA, D gene, clone size, V gene, J gene. D genes are given only for firm matches. Part of the rows lack a size; the others show once, few, many or a class for expanded clones.

CASTSDRDRGNQPQHF	TGTGCCAGTACCTCAGACAGGGATAGAGGCAATCAGCCCCAGCATTTT	TRBD1	.	TRBV19	TRBJ1-5
CASSLGSRGPTDTQYF	TGCGCCAGCAGCTTGGGGAGCAGGGGCCCCACAGATACGCAGTATTTT	.	.	TRBV5-1	TRBJ2-3
CASSENLKGRDTGELFF	TGCGCCAGCAGTGAGAATCTGAAGGGCCGGGACACCGGGGAGCTGTTTTTT	.	many	TRBV10-1	TRBJ2-2
CATSDTGQDHGYTF	TGTGCCACCAGTGACACCGGACAGGACCATGGCTACACCTTC	TRBD1	.	TRBV24-1	TRBJ1-2
CASSPGTAPYEQYF	TGTGCCAGCAGTCCAGGGACAGCCCCCTACGAGCAGTACTTC	TRBD1	many	TRBV11-3	TRBJ2-7
CSAGDIVNTEAFF	TGCAGCGCGGGGGACATCGTGAACACTGAAGCTTTCTTT	.	few	TRBV29-1	TRBJ1-1
CATRSAGGETQYF	TGTGCCACCAGGTCGGCAGGGGGGGAGACCCAGTACTTC	.	.	TRBV15	TRBJ2-5
CASSLVPSFGRDEQFF	TGTGCCAGCAGCTTAGTTCCCAGCTTTGGACGGGATGAGCAGTTCTTC	.	many	TRBV11-2	TRBJ2-1
CATSRDSRPNSPLHF	TGTGCCACCAGCAGAGATTCCAGGCCTAATTCACCCCTCCACTTT	.	once	TRBV15	TRBJ1-6
CASSRAKGARGYGYTF	TGTGCCAGTAGTAGGGCAAAGGGGGCGCGTGGCTATGGCTACACCTTC	TRBD1	many	TRBV19	TRBJ1-2
CASSPSGVSNQPQHF	TGTGCCAGCAGCCCGTCAGGGGTCAGCAATCAGCCCCAGCATTTT	.	.	TRBV7-6	TRBJ1-5
CARPTSGNQETQYF	TGCGCCAGACCAACTAGCGGGAACCAAGAGACCCAGTACTTC	TRBD2	.	TRBV10-2	TRBJ2-5